What follows describes a single T cell receptor (beta chain). The data derive from a study of blood T cell repertoires in COVID-19. Whole-study context: COVID-19 samples collected from the United States, Italy and Spain covered acute and convalescent phases.

Sequenced by immunoSEQ multiplex PCR; TCRdb stores in-frame clones only, minus some. The sample has 200,000 to 250,000 clones, around 86% seen once. CDR1 SEHNR and CDR2 FQNEAQ come from the germline V gene (reference sequence). The CDR3 is 18 amino acids. V lost 1 base, J lost 3 bases, and 22 bases lay in between. The TCR originated in a human donor in a cohort sampled during active COVID-19. Sequencing was performed on peripheral blood. This sequence joins TRBV7-9 and TRBJ2-7; D gene uncertain. For the CDR3, the DNA is TGTGCCAGCAGCTTAGATATGGGCGCAAATCACCGAGACTACGAGCAGTACTTC. Translating it yields CASSLDMGANHRDYEQYF.